The 28 T cell receptor beta chains reported below all come from one sample, sequenced in a study of control samples from healthy donors and cancer patients. The assay was immunoSEQ multiplex PCR, and TCRdb's table has in-frame clones only and misses some. Of about 71,000 clones in the sample, over 85% were seen once. Sequenced material: PBMCs. The source of these receptors is a man aged 60 to 69 with lung cancer.

This chain connects TRBV7-9 to TRBJ1-4; tentatively, D is TRBD1 (6 bases). CDR1 SEHNR and CDR2 FQNEAQ come from the germline V gene (reference sequence). V was shortened by 1 base and J by 7 bases, with 13 bases between the two germline ends. This CDR3 has 15 residues. The CDR3 nucleotides are TGTGCCAGCAGCTTAGTTAGAACAGGGTCTGAAAAACTGTTTTTT. As protein: CASSLVRTGSEKLFF. Looking up the rest from reference TRBV7-9 and TRBJ1-4 gives the full variable domain: DTGVSQNPRHKITKRGQNVTFRCDPISEHNRLYWYRQTLGQGPEFLTYFQNEAQLEKSRLLSDRFSAERPKGSFSTLEIQRTEQGDSAMYLCASSLVRTGSEKLFFGSGTQLSVL.

V and J are TRBV6-2 or TRBV6-3 and TRBJ1-1; D may be TRBD1 (5 bases). CDR3 size: 16 residues. In germline, CDR1 is MNHEY, CDR2 SVGEGT. V lost 1 base to trimming and J lost 3 bases, with 15 bases between them. The CDR3 nucleotides read TGTGCCAGCAGTTACTATAGGGGAACTTCGGACACTGAAGCTTTCTTT. It encodes CASSYYRGTSDTEAFF.

Concerning this clone itself: Germline is not matched at one junction end, which may reflect a read error. This chain joins TRBV3-1 (or the pseudogene TRBV3-2) and TRBJ1-1; D is unclear. Looked up from germline, CDR1 is LGHDT and CDR2 is YNNKEL (reference sequence). This CDR3 comprises 13 residues. This CDR3 is CASSQENLVQRIF. CDR3 DNA: TGTGCCAGCAGCCAAGAAAATCTGGTACAGAGGATTTTT.

CDR3 protein: CASSITTSGVYNEQFF. DNA for the CDR3: TGTGCCAGTAGTATTACGACTAGCGGGGTCTACAATGAGCAGTTCTTC. This chain joins TRBV19 and TRBJ2-1; 11 bases agree with TRBD2. The V gene end was trimmed by 3 bases and the J gene end by 3 bases; junction bases not matched to a gene: 4. CDR3 length: 16 residues. Germline assignment: CDR1 LNHDA and CDR2 SQIVND (reference sequence).

J is TRBJ2-4 and V is TRBV24-1; D may be TRBD1 (6 bases). V gave up 3 bases and J gave up 7 bases, with 15 bases separating them. The CDR3 spans 15 residues. Germline V lookup: CDR1 KGHDR, CDR2 SFDVKD. The CDR3 nucleotides read TGTGCCACCAGTGATCCATCCTCCACAGGGAACATTCAGTACTTC. Encoded protein: CATSDPSSTGNIQYF.

V usage is TRBV4-2 and J usage is TRBJ2-1; 7 bases map to TRBD2. After removal of 3 bases from V and 5 bases from J, the junction contained 10 bases not matched to a gene. Germline CDR1 is LGHNA and CDR2 is YNFKEQ. The CDR3 spans 16 residues. CDR3 DNA: TGTGCCAGCAGCCACAGTATGGGGGGGAACAACAATGAGCAGTTCTTC. Translation gives CASSHSMGGNNNEQFF.

This chain links TRBV12-5 with TRBJ2-4; D gene uncertain. Germline-derived CDR1 and CDR2 are LGHNT and FRNRAP. Between the trimmed V and J ends, which lost 3 bases and 3 bases, there was a span of 12 bases. The CDR3 contains 15 residues. Here the CDR3 DNA reads TGTGCTAGTGGTTTCCCCGACGGATACAAAAACATTCAGTACTTC. It encodes CASGFPDGYKNIQYF.

The gene calls are TRBV6-5 and TRBJ1-2; 10 bases match TRBD1. There are 15 residues in the CDR3. The ends lost 5 bases at V and 8 bases at J; junction bases unmatched: 11. Germline values: CDR1 MNHEY, CDR2 SVGAGI. The CDR3 DNA follows: TGTGCCAGCAGTCCCCGACAGGGGGCAATGGGAGGCTACACCTTC. This translates into CASSPRQGAMGGYTF.

The J gene is TRBJ2-3, the V gene TRBV30; D gene ambiguous. Germline lookup yields CDR1 GTSNPN and CDR2 SVGIG (reference sequence). CDR3 size: 13 residues. With 1 base removed from V and 9 bases from J, the gap between germline ends came to 14 bases. CDR3 sequence: CAWSEVTGATQYF. For the CDR3, the DNA is TGTGCCTGGAGTGAGGTGACGGGCGCAACGCAGTATTTT.

The chain combines TRBV13 with TRBJ2-7, with TRBD1 matching over 10 bases. Looked up from germline, CDR1 is PRHDT and CDR2 is FYEKMQ (reference sequence). The CDR3 covers 15 residues. J gave up 5 bases and V 4 bases, and 8 bases lay outside the gene matches. The CDR3 region is CASSSWDRGRHEQYV. The DNA of the CDR3 is TGTGCCAGCAGCTCCTGGGACAGGGGTCGGCACGAGCAGTACGTC.

The chain joins TRBV12-3 or TRBV12-4 to TRBJ2-7; D is perhaps TRBD2 (5 bases). The V and J ends lost 6 bases and 2 bases respectively, with 11 bases between them. This CDR3 has 13 amino acids. Here the CDR3 reads CASSSAGTYEQYV. CDR3 DNA sequence: TGTGCCAGCAGCTCCGCCGGGACCTACGAGCAGTACGTC.

This clone was seen only once. The junction does not match germline at one end; this may be a read error. The genes are TRBV7-9 and TRBJ1-1; D uncertain. CDR3 length: 16 residues. CDR1 is SEHNR, CDR2 FQNEAQ, per germline (reference sequence). The CDR3 DNA reads as TGTGCCAGCAACTTATTTATCGGCGGCTCGAACACTGAAGCTTTCTTT. It translates to CASNLFIGGSNTEAFF.

CDR3 sequence (DNA): TGTGCCAGCATTCGGACAGGGGAAAGCAATCAGCCCCAGCATTTT. Its protein is CASIRTGESNQPQHF. This chain connects TRBV6-5 to TRBJ1-5; 9 bases align to TRBD1. Losses at the gene ends were 7 bases for V and 1 base for J; bases not matched to a gene: 5. This CDR3 spans 15 amino acids. Looked up from germline, CDR1 is MNHEY and CDR2 is SVGAGI.

This chain connects TRBV7-2 to TRBJ2-4, with 7 bases matching TRBD2. This CDR3 has 16 residues. CDR1 is SGHTA, CDR2 FQGNSA, per germline. The J segment lost 6 bases and the V segment lost 5 bases, leaving 13 bases of the junction unmatched. The CDR3 DNA reads as TGTGCCAGCAGCCAGGGACTATCCAGCCCCCTAAACATTCAGTACTTC. Its protein is CASSQGLSSPLNIQYF.

This chain links TRBV29-1 with TRBJ1-5, with 9 positions matching TRBD1. The germline CDR1 and CDR2 sequences are SQVTM and ANQGSEA. This CDR3 is 13 amino acids long. The trim removed 6 bases at V and 11 bases at J, leaving 11 bases unmatched. In nucleotides, the CDR3 is TGCAGCGTCGAGACAGGGGGAAAAGGGGCCCAGCATTTT. It codes for CSVETGGKGAQHF.

The CDR3 bases are TGCGCCAGCAGCTTGGCCAGTAGAGATCGGGACAGGGGGACCGGGGAGCTGTTTTTT. Its protein is CASSLASRDRDRGTGELFF. V and J are TRBV5-1 and TRBJ2-2, with TRBD1 identical over 11 bases. The V and J ends lost 0 bases and 5 bases, in that order; junction bases with no gene match: 12. The germline V gene has CDR1 SGHRS and CDR2 YFSETQ. The CDR3 has 19 residues. The full variable domain, with the rest looked up from reference TRBV5-1 and TRBJ2-2, is KAGVTQTPRYLIKTRGQQVTLSCSPISGHRSVSWYQQTPGQGLQFLFEYFSETQRNKGNFPGRFSGRQFSNSRSEMNVSTLELGDSALYLCASSLASRDRDRGTGELFFGEGSRLTVL.

V is TRBV24-1 and J is TRBJ2-2; 8 nucleotides match TRBD1. The CDR3 covers 14 residues. Germline values: CDR1 KGHDR, CDR2 SFDVKD. Trimming cost V 8 bases and J 3 bases; bases outside gene matches: 4. The DNA for the CDR3 is TGTGCCACCAAGGACAGGGAATACACCGGGGAGCTGTTTTTT. This encodes CATKDREYTGELFF.

The count of this clone is one. The V call is TRBV27, the J call TRBJ1-4; D is undetermined. The V end was cut by 6 bases, the J end by 3 bases, with 14 bases between. The CDR3 runs 15 residues. CDR1 MNHEY and CDR2 SMNVEV come from the germline V gene (reference sequence). CDR3 in DNA: TGTGCCAGCAGCCAATTGGGGAGACCTAATGAAAAACTGTTTTTT. This codes for CASSQLGRPNEKLFF.

The V and J genes are TRBV2 and TRBJ2-7; D remains unclear. Germline lookup yields CDR1 SNHLY and CDR2 FYNNEI. The CDR3 consists of 11 residues. With 6 bases removed from V and 6 bases from J, the gap between germline ends came to 9 bases. CDR3 DNA sequence: TGTGCCAGCAGATTTGGACCCGAGCAGTACTTC. Amino acid sequence: CASRFGPEQYF. Complete variable domain (other parts from reference TRBV2 and TRBJ2-7): EPEVTQTPSHQVTQMGQEVILRCVPISNHLYFYWYRQILGQKVEFLVSFYNNEISEKSEIFDDQFSVERPDGSNFTLKIRSTKLEDSAMYFCASRFGPEQYFGPGTRLTVT.

The genes are TRBV15 and TRBJ1-3, with TRBD1 matching over 7 bases. The ends lost 4 bases at V and 2 bases at J; junction bases unmatched: 5. The CDR3 has 15 residues. Germline CDR1 is LNHNV and CDR2 is YYDKDF (reference sequence). The CDR3, as DNA: TGTGCCACCAGCACTTCTCAGGGGGCTGGAAACACCATATATTTT. It specifies CATSTSQGAGNTIYF. Complete variable domain (other parts from reference TRBV15 and TRBJ1-3): DAMVIQNPRYQVTQFGKPVTLSCSQTLNHNVMYWYQQKSSQAPKLLFHYYDKDFNNEADTPDNFQSRRPNTSFCFLDIRSPGLGDTAMYLCATSTSQGAGNTIYFGEGSWLTVV.

The chain employs TRBV6-5 and TRBJ1-1; TRBD1 matches at 7 bases. J gave up 11 bases and V 7 bases, and 16 bases lay outside the gene matches. The CDR3 runs to 14 residues. Germline CDR1 and CDR2: MNHEY and SVGAGI. DNA for the CDR3: TGTGCCAGCATCGCTAATACAGGGGCTTGGGCCGCTTTCTTT. Residues: CASIANTGAWAAFF.

This clone was counted only a few times. The chain joins TRBV29-1 to TRBJ2-1; D tentatively fits TRBD1 or TRBD2 (5 bases each). The germline V and J ends were trimmed by 2 bases and 0 bases, with 8 bases remaining between them. CDR3 length: 14 residues. Germline lookup yields CDR1 SQVTM and CDR2 ANQGSEA. The CDR3 nucleotides are TGCAGCGTTGAATCAGGGAGCTCCTACAATGAGCAGTTCTTC. Its translation: CSVESGSSYNEQFF.

The chain employs TRBV7-2 and TRBJ1-4, with D uncertain. Germline CDR1 is SGHTA and CDR2 is FQGNSA. This CDR3 spans 14 amino acids. Trimming shortened V by 5 bases and J by 7 bases, and 14 bases separated the two germline ends. The CDR3 nucleotides are TGTGCCAGCAGCCCGGGATATAGGGCTGAAAAACTGTTTTTT. Its translation is CASSPGYRAEKLFF.

The chain recombines TRBV5-5 with TRBJ1-4, with D possibly being TRBD1 (6 bases). This CDR3 spans 14 amino acids. With 1 base removed from V and 5 bases from J, the gap between germline ends came to 9 bases. CDR1 is SGHKS and CDR2 is YYEKEE in the germline V gene (reference sequence). The CDR3 protein is CASSLWQGNEKLFF. DNA for the CDR3: TGTGCCAGCAGCTTGTGGCAGGGGAATGAAAAACTGTTTTTT. The entire variable domain, with the rest obtained from reference TRBV5-5 and TRBJ1-4, is as follows: DAGVTQSPTHLIKTRGQQVTLRCSPISGHKSVSWYQQVLGQGPQFIFQYYEKEERGRGNFPDRFSARQFPNYSSELNVNALLLGDSALYLCASSLWQGNEKLFFGSGTQLSVL.

The gene calls are TRBV11-2 and TRBJ1-2; D is unresolved. V was pared by 0 bases and J by 2 bases, with 7 bases between. Germline CDR1 reads SGHAT; CDR2 reads FQNNGV. CDR3 length: 14 residues. CDR3 amino acids: CASSLDRQNYGYTF. The CDR3 DNA sequence: TGTGCCAGCAGCTTAGATCGGCAGAACTATGGCTACACCTTC.

This chain links TRBV9 with TRBJ1-5, with unresolved D. CDR1 and CDR2 (germline): SGDLS, YYNGEE. CDR3 length: 14 amino acids. Trimming shortened V by 3 bases and J by 0 bases, and 7 bases separated the two germline ends. CDR3: CASSAGYSNQPQHF. Here the CDR3 DNA reads TGTGCCAGCAGCGCAGGTTATAGCAATCAGCCCCAGCATTTT.

The J gene is TRBJ2-3, the V gene TRBV19, with D unclear. This CDR3 spans 13 amino acids. Trimming removed 4 bases from V and 5 bases from J, with 10 bases in between. Germline CDR1 reads LNHDA; CDR2 reads SQIVND (reference sequence). The CDR3 loop is CASSTYAGDTQYF. The CDR3 DNA reads TGTGCCAGTAGTACCTACGCCGGAGATACGCAGTATTTT.

The CDR3 sequence: CASSSYIFVVGAFF. The DNA for the CDR3 is TGTGCCAGCAGTTCTTACATCTTCGTCGTCGGAGCTTTCTTT. V is TRBV7-2 and J is TRBJ1-1; D remains unclear. V lost 6 bases, J lost 10 bases, and 21 bases lay in between. The germline CDR1 and CDR2 sequences are SGHTA and FQGNSA. This CDR3 is 14 amino acids long.